Listed below are T cell receptor beta chains from one sample, sequenced in a study of long-term antiretroviral therapy in people with HIV. TCRdb's copy holds only in-frame clones and misses some; the assay was immunoSEQ multiplex PCR. The table shows 20,000 to 25,000 clones, with more than 65% occurring only once. The sample in question was unsorted PBMCs, obtained 0.1 years before starting antiretroviral therapy. These receptors all come from a young man with HIV. Both conserved end residues are part of each CDR3. A D gene is named only where the DNA matches it firmly. The listing skips clone size in some rows; elsewhere it reads once, few, many or a size class.

D,V,size,J,DNA,CDR3
-,TRBV21-1,-,TRBJ2-7,TGTGCCCTACAGGCTAGGACTAGCGGTCCCGCTGGGTTCTACGAGCAGTACTTC,CALQARTSGPAGFYEQYF
-,TRBV5-6,-,TRBJ2-7,TGTGCCAGCAGCTTGGTAGGGAACTACGAGCAGTACTTC,CASSLVGNYEQYF
-,TRBV7-6,once,TRBJ2-5,TGTGCCAGCAGCTTAGCGTTCGGTCAGCAAGAGACCCAGTACTTC,CASSLAFGQQETQYF
-,TRBV11-2,-,TRBJ2-7,TGTGCCAGCAGCCTCCTACTAGCAGAAACCTACGAGCAGTACTTC,CASSLLLAETYEQYF
-,TRBV4-1,-,TRBJ1-6,TGCGCCAGCAGTCGCGGGACGAGGGATTCACCCCTCCACTTT,CASSRGTRDSPLHF
TRBD1,TRBV4-3,-,TRBJ1-4,TGCGCCAGCAGCTCCCGGACAGGGGCGATGACGACTAATGAAAAACTGTTTTTT,CASSSRTGAMTTNEKLFF
-,TRBV5-6,-,TRBJ1-3,TGTGCCAGCAGCTTGGGGCCGCCCACTACAGGCTTGGGAAACACCATATATTTT,CASSLGPPTTGLGNTIYF
TRBD1,TRBV6-6,-,TRBJ1-5,TGTGCCAGCAGACAGGGGTTCGGCAATCAGCCCCAGCATTTT,CASRQGFGNQPQHF
TRBD2,TRBV15,once,TRBJ2-7,TGTGCCACCAGCGGCTATGGGACTAGCGGGAGTGGTAGGGAGCAGTACTTC,CATSGYGTSGSGREQYF
-,TRBV27,-,TRBJ2-7,TGTGCCAGCAGAGCCGGGGGCTCCTACGAGCAGTACTTC,CASRAGGSYEQYF
-,TRBV19,-,TRBJ2-7,TGTGCCAGTAGTATTGAACAGTTCTCCTACGAGCAGTACTTC,CASSIEQFSYEQYF
-,TRBV27,-,TRBJ2-2,TGTGCCAGCAGTCCGCAACTAGTTCGGGCCGGGGAGCTGTTTTTT,CASSPQLVRAGELFF
TRBD1,TRBV4-1,few,TRBJ2-7,TGCGCCAGCAGCCCACCGGGACAGGGCTACGAGCAGTACTTC,CASSPPGQGYEQYF
-,TRBV7-2,-,TRBJ2-5,TGTGCCAGCAGCCCGCAAGAGACCCAGTACTTC,CASSPQETQYF
-,TRBV6-5,-,TRBJ2-7,TGTGCCAGCAGCCCGAGGCGTCGGTACTCCTACGAGCAGTACTTC,CASSPRRRYSYEQYF
TRBD1,TRBV2,-,TRBJ2-3,TGTGCCAGCACCCCGACCGTGACAGGGAACACAGATACGCAGTATTTT,CASTPTVTGNTDTQYF
TRBD1,TRBV19,-,TRBJ2-7,TGTGCCAGTAGTGAAGGACAGGGAATCACCTACGAGCAGTACTTC,CASSEGQGITYEQYF
TRBD1,TRBV2,-,TRBJ2-7,TGTGCCAGCGTACGGACAGGGCTCTCCTACGAGCAGTACTTC,CASVRTGLSYEQYF
TRBD1,TRBV7-9,few,TRBJ1-1,TGTGCCAGCAGCGAAGGGACAGGGCACACTGAAGCTTTCTTT,CASSEGTGHTEAFF
-,TRBV5-6,medium-sized,TRBJ2-3,TGTGCCAGCAGCTTCTCGGGGTATCGCGCAGATACGCAGTATTTT,CASSFSGYRADTQYF
-,TRBV7-9,-,TRBJ2-7,TGTGCCAGCAGTTCCGGGACACTCGAGCAGTACTTC,CASSSGTLEQYF
-,TRBV4-3,-,TRBJ1-5,TGCGCCAGCAGCCACCTAAAGGGTGAGCCCCAGCATTTT,CASSHLKGEPQHF
TRBD1,TRBV5-1,-,TRBJ2-3,TGCGCCAGCAGGAAAGGGGGCGCAGATACGCAGTATTTT,CASRKGGADTQYF
-,TRBV2,few,TRBJ1-4,TGTGCCAGCAGTGAAAGGGGACACCTGTTTTTT,CASSERGHLFF
TRBD2,TRBV27,-,TRBJ2-7,TGTGCCAGCAGTCTCGGCGGGGGAGGAAACGAGCAGTACTTC,CASSLGGGGNEQYF
TRBD2,TRBV27,once,TRBJ2-3,TGTGCCAGCAGTTTTCGGACTAGCGGGACTAGCACAGATACGCAGTATTTT,CASSFRTSGTSTDTQYF
-,TRBV9,-,TRBJ2-3,TGTGCCAGCAGCGGGGATTTGGGGGACATCACAGATACGCAGTATTTT,CASSGDLGDITDTQYF
TRBD2,TRBV19,-,TRBJ2-3,TGTGCCAGTAGTCGAATAGCGGGAGGTTCAGATACGCAGTATTTT,CASSRIAGGSDTQYF
TRBD2,TRBV6-5,-,TRBJ2-2,TGTGCCAGCAGGAAAGCGGGAGGGGCCGGGGAGCTGTTTTTT,CASRKAGGAGELFF
-,TRBV6-1,-,TRBJ1-2,TGTGCCAGCACCGGGACTGAGGACTATGGCTACACCTTC,CASTGTEDYGYTF
-,TRBV7-9,-,TRBJ2-3,TGTGCCAGCAGCTTCGAAGTAGTACCCTACACAGATACGCAGTATTTT,CASSFEVVPYTDTQYF
TRBD1,TRBV27,-,TRBJ2-4,TGTGCCAGCAGTTTAGACAGGGGTCACATTCAGTACTTC,CASSLDRGHIQYF
TRBD1,TRBV28,-,TRBJ2-7,TGTGCCAGCAGTTTAATGACAGGGGGTTCCTACGAGCAGTACTTC,CASSLMTGGSYEQYF
TRBD1,TRBV6-1,-,TRBJ1-4,TGTGCCAGCAGTGATCACAGGGGGCTGAATGAAAAACTGTTTTTT,CASSDHRGLNEKLFF
-,TRBV27,-,TRBJ2-1,TGTGCCAGCAGTTTAGAACAGGGAGATGAGCAGTTCTTC,CASSLEQGDEQFF
-,TRBV7-3,-,TRBJ1-1,TGTGCCAGCAGCCTTGAACCGGGAGTGCATGCTTTCTTT,CASSLEPGVHAFF
-,TRBV6-1,-,TRBJ2-7,TGTGCCAGCAGTGAAGTAGGGCAGGGAACCTACGAGCAGTACTTC,CASSEVGQGTYEQYF
TRBD1,TRBV29-1,-,TRBJ2-1,TGCAGCGTTGGGGTCGGACAGGGGGGCAATGAGCAGTTCTTC,CSVGVGQGGNEQFF
-,TRBV9,-,TRBJ1-1,TGTGCCAGCAGCCGTCTGGGGAACACTGAAGCTTTCTTT,CASSRLGNTEAFF
-,TRBV7-8,-,TRBJ1-5,TGTGCCAGCAGCTTAGACGGGCAGCCCCAGCATTTT,CASSLDGQPQHF
TRBD2,TRBV11-2,-,TRBJ2-1,TGTGCCAGCAGCTTAGCTCCAGCGGGAATCAATGAGCAGTTCTTC,CASSLAPAGINEQFF
-,TRBV2,-,TRBJ2-3,TGTGCCAGCAGTGAAAAATACGGGGGAGCAGATACGCAGTATTTT,CASSEKYGGADTQYF
-,TRBV7-6,once,TRBJ1-2,TGTGCCAGCAGGCCCTTAGGGGGGGCCGGCTACACCTTC,CASRPLGGAGYTF